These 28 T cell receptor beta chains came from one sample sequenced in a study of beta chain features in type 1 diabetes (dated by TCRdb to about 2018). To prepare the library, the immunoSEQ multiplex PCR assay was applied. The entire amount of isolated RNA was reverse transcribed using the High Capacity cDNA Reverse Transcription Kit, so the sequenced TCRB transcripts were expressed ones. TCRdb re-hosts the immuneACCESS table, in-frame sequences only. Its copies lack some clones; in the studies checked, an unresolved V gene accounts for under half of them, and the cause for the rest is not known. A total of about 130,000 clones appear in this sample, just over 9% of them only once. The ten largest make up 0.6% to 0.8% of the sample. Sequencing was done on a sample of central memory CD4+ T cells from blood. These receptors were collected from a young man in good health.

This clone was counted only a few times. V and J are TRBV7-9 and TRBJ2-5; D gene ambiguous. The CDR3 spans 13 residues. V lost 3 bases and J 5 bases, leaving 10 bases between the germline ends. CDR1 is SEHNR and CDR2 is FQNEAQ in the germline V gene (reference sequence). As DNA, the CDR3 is TGTGCCAGCAGCTTGGATGGGCGTGAGACCCAGTACTTC. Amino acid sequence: CASSLDGRETQYF.

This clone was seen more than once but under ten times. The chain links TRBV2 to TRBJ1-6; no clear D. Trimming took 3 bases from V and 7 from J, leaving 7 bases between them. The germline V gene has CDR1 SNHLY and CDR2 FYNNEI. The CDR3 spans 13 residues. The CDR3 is CASSDSVNSPLHF. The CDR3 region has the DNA TGTGCCAGCAGTGACTCGGTCAATTCACCCCTCCACTTT. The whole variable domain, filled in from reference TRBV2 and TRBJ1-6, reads EPEVTQTPSHQVTQMGQEVILRCVPISNHLYFYWYRQILGQKVEFLVSFYNNEISEKSEIFDDQFSVERPDGSNFTLKIRSTKLEDSAMYFCASSDSVNSPLHFGNGTRLTVT.

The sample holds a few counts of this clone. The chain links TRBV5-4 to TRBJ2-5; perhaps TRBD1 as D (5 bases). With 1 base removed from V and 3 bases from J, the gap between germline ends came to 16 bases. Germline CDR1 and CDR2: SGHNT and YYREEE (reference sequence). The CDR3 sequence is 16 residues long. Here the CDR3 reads CASSLRILVGEETQYF. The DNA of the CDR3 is TGTGCCAGCAGCTTGCGTATATTGGTAGGGGAAGAGACCCAGTACTTC.

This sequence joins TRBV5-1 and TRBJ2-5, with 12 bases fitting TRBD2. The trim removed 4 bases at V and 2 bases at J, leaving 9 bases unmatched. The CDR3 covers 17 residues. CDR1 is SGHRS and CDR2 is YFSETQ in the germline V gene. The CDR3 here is CASSPGAGLAGQETQYF. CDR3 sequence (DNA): TGCGCCAGCAGCCCGGGGGCGGGACTAGCGGGTCAAGAGACCCAGTACTTC. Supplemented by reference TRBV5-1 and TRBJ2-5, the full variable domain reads KAGVTQTPRYLIKTRGQQVTLSCSPISGHRSVSWYQQTPGQGLQFLFEYFSETQRNKGNFPGRFSGRQFSNSRSEMNVSTLELGDSALYLCASSPGAGLAGQETQYFGPGTRLLVL.

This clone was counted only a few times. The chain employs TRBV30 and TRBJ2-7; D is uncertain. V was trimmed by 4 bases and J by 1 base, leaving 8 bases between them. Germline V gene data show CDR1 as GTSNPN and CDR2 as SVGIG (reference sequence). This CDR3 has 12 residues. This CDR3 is CAWNAPSYEQYF. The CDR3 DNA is TGTGCCTGGAACGCGCCATCCTACGAGCAGTACTTC.

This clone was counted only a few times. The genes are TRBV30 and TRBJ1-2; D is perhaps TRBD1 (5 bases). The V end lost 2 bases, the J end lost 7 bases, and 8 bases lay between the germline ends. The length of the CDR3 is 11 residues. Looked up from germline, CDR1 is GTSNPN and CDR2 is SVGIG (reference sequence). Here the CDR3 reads CAWSSQGGYTF. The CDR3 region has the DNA TGTGCCTGGAGTTCCCAGGGTGGCTACACCTTC.

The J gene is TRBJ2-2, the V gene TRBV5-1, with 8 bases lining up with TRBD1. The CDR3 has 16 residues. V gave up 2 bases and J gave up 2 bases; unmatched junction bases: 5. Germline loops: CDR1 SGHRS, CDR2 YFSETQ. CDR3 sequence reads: CASSLGQGINTGELFF. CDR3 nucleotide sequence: TGCGCCAGCAGCTTAGGACAGGGAATTAACACCGGGGAGCTGTTTTTT.

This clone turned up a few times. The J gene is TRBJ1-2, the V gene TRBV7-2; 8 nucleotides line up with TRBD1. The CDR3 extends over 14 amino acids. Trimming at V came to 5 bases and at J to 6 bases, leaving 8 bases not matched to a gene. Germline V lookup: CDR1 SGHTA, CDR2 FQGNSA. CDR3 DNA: TGTGCCAGCAGCCCATCGACAGGGGATAATGGCTACACCTTC. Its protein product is CASSPSTGDNGYTF.

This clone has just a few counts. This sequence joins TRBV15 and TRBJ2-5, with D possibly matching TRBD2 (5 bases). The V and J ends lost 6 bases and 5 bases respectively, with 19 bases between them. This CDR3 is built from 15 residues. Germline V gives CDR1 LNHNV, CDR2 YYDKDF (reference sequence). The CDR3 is CATSGRTTGRETQYF. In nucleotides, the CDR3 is TGTGCCACCAGTGGGAGAACAACCGGCCGGGAGACCCAGTACTTC.

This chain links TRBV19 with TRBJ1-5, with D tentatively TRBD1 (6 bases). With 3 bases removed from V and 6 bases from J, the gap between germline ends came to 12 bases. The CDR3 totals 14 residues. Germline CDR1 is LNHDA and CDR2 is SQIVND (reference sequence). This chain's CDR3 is CASSIGRGFQPQHF. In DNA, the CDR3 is TGTGCCAGTAGTATTGGCAGGGGTTTTCAGCCCCAGCATTTT.

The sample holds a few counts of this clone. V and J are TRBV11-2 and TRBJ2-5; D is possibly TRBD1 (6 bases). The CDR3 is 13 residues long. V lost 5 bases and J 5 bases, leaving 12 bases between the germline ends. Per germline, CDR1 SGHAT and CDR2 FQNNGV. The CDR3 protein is CASSIQGRETQYF. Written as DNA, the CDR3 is TGTGCCAGCAGCATACAGGGTCGGGAGACCCAGTACTTC.

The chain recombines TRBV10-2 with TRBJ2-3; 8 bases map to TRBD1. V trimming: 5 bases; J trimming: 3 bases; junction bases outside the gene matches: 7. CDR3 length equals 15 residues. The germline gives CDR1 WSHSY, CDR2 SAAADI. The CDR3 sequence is CASSTKRQGTDTQYF. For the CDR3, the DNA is TGCGCCAGCAGTACTAAGAGACAGGGGACAGATACGCAGTATTTT.

The CDR3 DNA reads as TGTGCCTGGAGTGAGAACAGGGAGCAGTACTTC. This sequence encodes CAWSENREQYF. This chain uses TRBV30 with TRBJ2-7; TRBD1 is a possible D gene (5 bases). Looked up from germline, CDR1 is GTSNPN and CDR2 is SVGIG (reference sequence). The V and J ends lost 1 base and 7 bases respectively, with 8 bases between them. The CDR3 loop spans 11 amino acids. The full variable domain, in which reference TRBV30 and TRBJ2-7 provide the parts outside the CDR3, is SQTIHQWPATLVQPVGSPLSLECTVEGTSNPNLYWYRQAAGRGLQLLFYSVGIGQISSEVPQNLSASRPQDRQFILSSKKLLLSDSGFYLCAWSENREQYFGPGTRLTVT.

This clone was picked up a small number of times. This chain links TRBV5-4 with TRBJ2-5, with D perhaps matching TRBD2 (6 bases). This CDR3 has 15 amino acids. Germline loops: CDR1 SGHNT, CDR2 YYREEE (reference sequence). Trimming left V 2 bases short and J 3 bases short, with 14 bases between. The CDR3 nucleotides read TGTGCCAGCAGCTTACCCGCGGGGACTGAAGAGACCCAGTACTTC. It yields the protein CASSLPAGTEETQYF.

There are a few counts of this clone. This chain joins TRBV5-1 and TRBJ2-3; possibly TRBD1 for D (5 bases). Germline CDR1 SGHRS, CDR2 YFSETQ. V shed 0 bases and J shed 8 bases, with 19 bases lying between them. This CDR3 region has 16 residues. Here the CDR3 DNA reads TGCGCCAGCAGCTTGGATCGCGTACTTGGGGCTGGTACGCAGTATTTT. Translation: CASSLDRVLGAGTQYF. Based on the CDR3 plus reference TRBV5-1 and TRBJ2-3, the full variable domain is KAGVTQTPRYLIKTRGQQVTLSCSPISGHRSVSWYQQTPGQGLQFLFEYFSETQRNKGNFPGRFSGRQFSNSRSEMNVSTLELGDSALYLCASSLDRVLGAGTQYFGPGTRLTVL.

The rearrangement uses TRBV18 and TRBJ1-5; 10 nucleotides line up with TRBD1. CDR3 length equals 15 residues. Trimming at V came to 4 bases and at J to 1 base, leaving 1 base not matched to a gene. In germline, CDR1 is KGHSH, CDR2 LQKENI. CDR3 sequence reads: CASSQGQGSNQPQHF. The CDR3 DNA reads TGTGCCAGCTCACAGGGACAGGGGAGCAATCAGCCCCAGCATTTT.

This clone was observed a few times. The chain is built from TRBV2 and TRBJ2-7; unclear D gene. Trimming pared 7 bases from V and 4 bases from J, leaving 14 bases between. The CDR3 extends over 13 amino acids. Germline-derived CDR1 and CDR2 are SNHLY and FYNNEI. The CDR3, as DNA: TGTGCCAGCACCGTCCCCCCGCGGTACGAGCAGTACTTC. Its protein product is CASTVPPRYEQYF. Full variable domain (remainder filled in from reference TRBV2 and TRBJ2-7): EPEVTQTPSHQVTQMGQEVILRCVPISNHLYFYWYRQILGQKVEFLVSFYNNEISEKSEIFDDQFSVERPDGSNFTLKIRSTKLEDSAMYFCASTVPPRYEQYFGPGTRLTVT.

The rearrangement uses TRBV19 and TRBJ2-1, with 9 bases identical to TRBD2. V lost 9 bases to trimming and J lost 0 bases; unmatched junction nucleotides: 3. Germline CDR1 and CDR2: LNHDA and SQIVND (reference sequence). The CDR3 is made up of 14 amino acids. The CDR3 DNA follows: TGTGCCAGCTTTAGCGGGGGCTCCTACAATGAGCAGTTCTTC. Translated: CASFSGGSYNEQFF.

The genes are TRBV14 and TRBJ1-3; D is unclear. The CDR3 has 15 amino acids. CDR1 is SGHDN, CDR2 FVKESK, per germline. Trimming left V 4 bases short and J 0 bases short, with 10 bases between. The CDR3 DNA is TGTGCCAGCAGCCTCGGTGGTAGCTCTGGAAACACCATATATTTT. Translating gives CASSLGGSSGNTIYF.

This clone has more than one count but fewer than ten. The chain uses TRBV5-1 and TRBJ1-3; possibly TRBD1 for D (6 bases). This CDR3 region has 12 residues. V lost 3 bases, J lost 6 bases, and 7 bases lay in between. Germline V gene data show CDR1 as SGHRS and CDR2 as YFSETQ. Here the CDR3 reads CASSSGQNTIYF. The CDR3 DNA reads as TGCGCCAGCAGCTCGGGACAAAACACCATATATTTT.

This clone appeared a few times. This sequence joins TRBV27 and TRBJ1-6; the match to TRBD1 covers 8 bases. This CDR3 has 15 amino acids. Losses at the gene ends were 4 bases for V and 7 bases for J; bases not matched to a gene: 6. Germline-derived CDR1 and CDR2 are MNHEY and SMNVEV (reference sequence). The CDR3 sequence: CASSSRQGLNSPLHF. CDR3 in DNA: TGTGCCAGCAGTTCTCGACAGGGGTTAAATTCACCCCTCCACTTT.

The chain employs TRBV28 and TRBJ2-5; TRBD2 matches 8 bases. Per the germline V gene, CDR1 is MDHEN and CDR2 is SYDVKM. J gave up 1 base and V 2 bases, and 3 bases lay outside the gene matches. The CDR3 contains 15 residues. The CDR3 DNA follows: TGTGCCAGCAGTTTACCCACTAGCGGCCAAGAGACCCAGTACTTC. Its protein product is CASSLPTSGQETQYF.

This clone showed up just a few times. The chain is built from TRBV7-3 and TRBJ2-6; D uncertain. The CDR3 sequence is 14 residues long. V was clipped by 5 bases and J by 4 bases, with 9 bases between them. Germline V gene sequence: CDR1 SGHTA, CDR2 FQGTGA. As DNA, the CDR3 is TGTGCCAGCAGCGTACTGGGCGGGGCCAACGTCCTGACTTTC. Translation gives CASSVLGGANVLTF. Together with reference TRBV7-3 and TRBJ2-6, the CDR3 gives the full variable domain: GAGVSQTPSNKVTEKGKYVELRCDPISGHTALYWYRQSLGQGPEFLIYFQGTGAADDSGLPNDRFFAVRPEGSVSTLKIQRTERGDSAVYLCASSVLGGANVLTFGAGSRLTVL.

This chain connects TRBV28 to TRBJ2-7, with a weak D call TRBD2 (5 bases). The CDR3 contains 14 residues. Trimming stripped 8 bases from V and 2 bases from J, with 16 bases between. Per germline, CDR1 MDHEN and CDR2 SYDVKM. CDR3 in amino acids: CASGLQSGAYEQYF. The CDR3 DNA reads TGTGCCAGCGGCCTGCAAAGCGGCGCCTACGAGCAGTACTTC.

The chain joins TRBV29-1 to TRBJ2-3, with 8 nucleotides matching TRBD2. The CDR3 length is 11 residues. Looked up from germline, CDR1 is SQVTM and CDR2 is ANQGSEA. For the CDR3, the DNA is TGCCGGGGGGGGAACACAGATACGCAGTATTTT. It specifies CRGGNTDTQYF.

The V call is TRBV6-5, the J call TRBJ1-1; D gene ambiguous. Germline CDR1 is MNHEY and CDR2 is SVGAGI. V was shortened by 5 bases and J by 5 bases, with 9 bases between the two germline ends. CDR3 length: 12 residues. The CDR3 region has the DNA TGTGCCAGCAGTACATCGGGTACTGAAGCTTTCTTT. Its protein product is CASSTSGTEAFF.

CDR3 coding DNA: TGTGCCAGCAGCTTACGGACATCGACGTACTCCTACAATGAGCAGTTCTTC. It translates to CASSLRTSTYSYNEQFF. The rearrangement links TRBV11-2 to TRBJ2-1; possible D gene TRBD1, 5 bases. V shed 2 bases and J shed 0 bases, with 14 bases lying between them. This CDR3 contains 17 residues. CDR1 SGHAT and CDR2 FQNNGV come from the germline V gene.

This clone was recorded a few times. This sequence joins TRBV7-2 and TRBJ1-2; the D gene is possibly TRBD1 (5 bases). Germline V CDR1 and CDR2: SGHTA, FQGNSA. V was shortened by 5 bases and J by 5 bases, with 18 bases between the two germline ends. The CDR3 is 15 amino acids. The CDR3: CASSPTGLGQYGYTF. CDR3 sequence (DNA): TGTGCCAGCAGCCCGACGGGACTAGGGCAATATGGCTACACCTTC.